Sequencing of this T cell receptor beta chain was carried out in a study of cytomegalovirus exposure and HLA in healthy donors. About the study: An early data release held around 80 million unique TCRs from HLA-typed donors.

CDR1 is LGHNA, CDR2 YNFKEQ, per germline. The CDR3 length is 17 residues. The V and J ends lost 4 bases and 4 bases, in that order; junction bases with no gene match: 10. A remark on this clone: Its target is unknown.

Both 60 Vbeta primers and 13 Jbeta primers went into the PCR. Only in-frame clones appear in the TCRdb table, and some are missing; sequencing was by immunoSEQ multiplex PCR. Found here are approximately 72,000 clones; the top ten clones hold roughly 5.2%. Study-wide results and limits: Most of the TCR beta V segments (in an earlier analysis) were productive either about 87% or about 30% of the time. Cytomegalovirus-associated status was assigned to about 150 TCR beta chains.

The source is a woman aged 40 to 49 in good health and CMV-seropositive. Material: PBMCs. The chain recombines TRBV4-2 with TRBJ2-5, with TRBD2 matching over 12 bases. Here the CDR3 reads CASSLGLAGEFGETQYF. The CDR3 DNA sequence: TGTGCCAGCAGCCTGGGACTAGCGGGCGAGTTCGGAGAGACCCAGTACTTC.